Presented here are 27 T cell receptor beta chains from one specimen sequenced in a study of Graves' ophthalmopathy and Graves' hyperthyroidism. The TCR beta CDR3 regions underwent amplification from RNA transcripts. Investigators did first-round RT-PCR with HTBI primers, then second-round multiplex PCR. TCRdb re-analysed the multiplex PCR reads in MiXCR, keeping a single row per CDR3 protein. The sample records about 640,000 distinct CDR3 sequences, roughly 39% being singletons. The sequenced sample was peripheral blood. These receptors all come from an adult man with Graves' ophthalmopathy.

At least ten counts were recorded for this clonotype. The V call is TRBV7-9, the J call TRBJ1-4; a possible D gene is TRBD1 (5 bases). The germline gives CDR1 SEHNR, CDR2 FQNEAQ (reference sequence). The CDR3 runs to 16 residues. V gave up 1 base and J gave up 7 bases, with 16 bases separating them. CDR3 coding DNA: TGTGCCAGCAGCTTAGAAGATCCAGGGCAGAGTGAAAAACTGTTTTTT. This codes for CASSLEDPGQSEKLFF.

On this clonotype itself: Given a much more abundant clone one base away, this may be a read error. The CDR3 is CASSKVVGAGELSF. CDR3 DNA sequence: TGTGCCAGTAGTAAGGTGGTTGGAGCCGGGGAGCTGTCTTTT. The rearrangement uses TRBV19 and TRBJ2-2; TRBD2 might be the D (5 bases). The germline CDR1 and CDR2 sequences are LNHDA and SQIVND (reference sequence). The CDR3 runs 14 residues.

This chain joins TRBV6-1 and TRBJ1-5; TRBD1 might be the D (6 bases). CDR3 size: 15 residues. CDR1 and CDR2 from the germline V gene are MNHNS and SASEGT. V was trimmed by 7 bases and J by 0 bases, leaving 13 bases between them. Written as DNA, the CDR3 is TGTGCCAGCAAACTACAGGGTGCTAGCAATCAGCCCCAGCATTTT. It translates to CASKLQGASNQPQHF.

This clonotype was counted many times. This chain joins TRBV15 and TRBJ2-5, with TRBD1 matching 10 bases. The germline V gene has CDR1 LNHNV and CDR2 YYDKDF (reference sequence). Trimming removed 11 bases from V and 9 bases from J; junction bases left unmatched: 3. This CDR3 spans 10 amino acids. CDR3 sequence reads: CAAGTGAQYF. CDR3 in DNA: TGTGCCGCGGGGACAGGGGCCCAGTACTTC.

This clonotype occurred many times. V usage is TRBV18 and J usage is TRBJ1-1; D is unclear. The CDR3 runs 13 residues. Trimming took 8 bases from V and 1 from J, leaving 11 bases between them. Germline CDR1 is KGHSH and CDR2 is LQKENI. CDR3 in amino acids: CASSPRENTEAFF. The CDR3 DNA reads as TGTGCCAGCAGCCCTCGGGAGAACACTGAAGCTTTCTTT.

The rearrangement links TRBV20-1 to TRBJ2-7; D might be TRBD2 (6 bases). The CDR3 consists of 13 residues. Deletions cut 4 bases from V and 2 bases from J, with 12 bases between. CDR1 and CDR2 (germline): DFQATT, SNEGSKA (reference sequence). The CDR3 loop reads CSAMGGLPYEQYF. Written as DNA, the CDR3 is TGCAGTGCTATGGGGGGACTGCCCTACGAGCAGTACTTC.

A note on this clonotype: This sequence may be a read error, since a much larger clone differs from it by one base. The chain joins TRBV7-7 to TRBJ2-3; D might be TRBD2 (5 bases). CDR1 is SSHAT and CDR2 is FNYEAQ in the germline V gene (reference sequence). CDR3 length: 11 amino acids. CDR3 nucleotides: TGTGCCAGCAGCTTGGGAGATACGCGGTATTTT. This gives the protein CASSLGDTRYF. Using reference TRBV7-7 and TRBJ2-3 for the parts outside the CDR3, the full variable domain is GAGVSQSPRYKVTKRGQDVTLRCDPISSHATLYWYQQALGQGPEFLTYFNYEAQPDKSGLPSDRFSAERPEGSISTLTIQRTEQRDSAMYRCASSLGDTRYFGPGTRLTVL.

This chain joins TRBV10-3 and TRBJ2-5; 9 bases are shared with TRBD2. The end of the DNA fits TRBJ2-1 better, so the J call may be wrong. The CDR3 runs 14 residues. Germline assignment: CDR1 ENHRY and CDR2 SYGVKD. CDR3 protein: CAVYSGSGYNEQFF. DNA for the CDR3: TGTGCCGTCTATAGCGGGAGTGGATACAATGAGCAGTTCTTC.

The V call is TRBV7-9, the J call TRBJ2-2; D is possibly TRBD2 (6 bases). This CDR3 spans 15 amino acids. With 5 bases removed from V and 0 bases from J, the gap between germline ends came to 10 bases. CDR1 and CDR2 from the germline V gene are SEHNR and FQNEAQ (reference sequence). DNA of the CDR3: TGTGCCAGCAGCCAGGAGGGAGCGAACACCGGGGAGCTGTTTTTT. The encoded protein is CASSQEGANTGELFF.

V and J are TRBV29-1 and TRBJ2-5; TRBD2 matches 7 bases. Germline CDR1 reads SQVTM; CDR2 reads ANQGSEA. The CDR3 totals 18 residues. The junction had 24 bases not matched to a gene; V was cut back by 6 bases and J by 5 bases. For the CDR3, the DNA is TGCAGCGTGGGCGGGAGCGGGACCACACGACAGCGCGGGGAGACCCAGTACTTC. Amino acid sequence: CSVGGSGTTRQRGETQYF.

In its sample, this clonotype was seen a few times. The chain links TRBV5-6 to TRBJ1-1, with D maybe TRBD1 (5 bases). Germline CDR1 and CDR2: SGHDT and YYEEEE. The CDR3 has 16 amino acids. The germline V and J ends were trimmed by 3 bases and 4 bases, with 19 bases remaining between them. CDR3 residues: CASSSGPALDSTEAFF. As DNA, the CDR3 is TGTGCCAGCAGCTCGGGCCCGGCCCTAGACAGCACTGAAGCTTTCTTT.

This clonotype appeared many times. The chain employs TRBV5-1 and TRBJ1-4, with a possible D match to TRBD1 (5 bases). The CDR3 totals 15 residues. Germline CDR1 and CDR2: SGHRS and YFSETQ. The V gene lost 5 bases and the J gene lost 5 bases, with 16 bases spanning the gap. CDR3 sequence: CASSFLGTRNEKLFF. CDR3 nucleotides: TGCGCCAGCAGTTTTCTCGGGACGAGGAATGAAAAACTGTTTTTT.

The chain couples TRBV30 to TRBJ1-2; tentative D call: TRBD1 (6 bases). The CDR3 consists of 9 residues. V was shortened by 5 bases and J by 12 bases, with 10 bases between the two germline ends. Per the germline V gene, CDR1 is GTSNPN and CDR2 is SVGIG (reference sequence). CDR3 in amino acids: CAWGGHHTF. CDR3 nucleotide sequence: TGTGCCTGGGGGGGACACCACACCTTC.

The J gene is TRBJ2-5, the V gene TRBV29-1; TRBD2 is a possible D gene (7 bases). The germline gives CDR1 SQVTM, CDR2 ANQGSEA. The CDR3 covers 13 residues. Trimming took 4 bases from V and 2 from J, leaving 11 bases between them. The CDR3 DNA follows: TGCAGCGTTGGAGGGGGGGATCAAGAGACCCAGTACTTC. Translating it yields CSVGGGDQETQYF.

This clonotype occurred a few times. The genes are TRBV3-1 and TRBJ2-5; 8 bases map to TRBD2. V was pared by 0 bases and J by 4 bases, with 4 bases of the junction left unmatched. This CDR3 region has 15 residues. Germline values: CDR1 LGHDT, CDR2 YNNKEL (reference sequence). CDR3 in amino acids: CASSQEGLAPETQYF. CDR3 DNA sequence: TGTGCCAGCAGCCAAGAAGGACTAGCCCCAGAGACCCAGTACTTC.

This clonotype has at least ten counts. The CDR3 DNA follows: TGTGCCAGCAGCCCCTCCCCGGCCAACGTCCTGACTTTC. Protein product: CASSPSPANVLTF. The rearrangement links TRBV7-8 to TRBJ2-6; D unclear. The ends were cut back, 5 bases at V and 6 bases at J, with 8 bases in the middle. This CDR3 region has 13 residues. The V gene's germline CDR1 is SGHVS and CDR2 FQNEAQ.

A few counts support this clonotype. The chain employs TRBV15 and TRBJ2-3; D ambiguous. Germline CDR1 and CDR2: LNHNV and YYDKDF (reference sequence). Trimming left V 0 bases short and J 6 bases short, with 7 bases between. CDR3 length equals 13 residues. CDR3 sequence: CATSREFGDTQYF. CDR3 nucleotide sequence: TGTGCCACCAGCAGAGAATTCGGTGATACGCAGTATTTT.

The chain uses TRBV4-3 and TRBJ2-5; 8 nucleotides agree with TRBD2. This CDR3 has 15 amino acids. The germline V gene encodes CDR1 LGHNA and CDR2 YSLEER. V was pared by 1 base and J by 4 bases, with 5 bases of the junction left unmatched. CDR3 region: CASSQVGGAIETQYF. The CDR3 coding sequence is TGCGCCAGCAGCCAAGTCGGGGGGGCCATAGAGACCCAGTACTTC.

Points on this clonotype: A read error is possible here, since a much larger clone lies one base away. J is TRBJ1-4 and V is TRBV9, with unresolved D. Trimming took 0 bases from V and 5 from J, leaving 8 bases between them. The CDR3 contains 14 residues. CDR1 is SGDLS, CDR2 YYNGEE, per germline. CDR3 DNA: TGTGCCAGCAGCGTAGCACCGGGGAATGAAAAACTGTTTTTT. Residues: CASSVAPGNEKLFF.

There are many counts of this clonotype. The rearrangement joins TRBV7-2 to TRBJ2-7; possibly TRBD2 for D (7 bases). The V gene lost 11 bases and the J gene lost 5 bases, with 13 bases spanning the gap. From germline, CDR1 is SGHTA and CDR2 FQGNSA. The CDR3 loop spans 11 amino acids. CDR3 amino acids: CAVGGGDEQYF. The CDR3 DNA sequence: TGTGCCGTAGGGGGGGGAGACGAGCAGTACTTC.

This clonotype was observed at least ten times. The chain is built from TRBV12-3 or TRBV12-4 and TRBJ2-2; possible D gene TRBD2, 6 bases. CDR3 length equals 15 residues. Deletions cut 3 bases from V and 2 bases from J, with 10 bases between. In DNA, the CDR3 is TGTGCCAGCAGTTTGGAGGGGCCAAACACCGGGGAGCTGTTTTTT. Translation: CASSLEGPNTGELFF.

This clonotype was seen just once. The chain combines TRBV7-9 with TRBJ1-2; 7 positions match TRBD1. Per the germline V gene, CDR1 is SEHNR and CDR2 is FQNEAQ (reference sequence). J gave up 8 bases and V 2 bases, and 5 bases lay outside the gene matches. CDR3 length: 13 residues. CDR3: CASSLQGGGGYTF. The CDR3 nucleotides read TGTGCCAGCAGCTTACAGGGGGGAGGGGGCTACACCTTC. Full variable domain (remainder filled in from reference TRBV7-9 and TRBJ1-2): DTGVSQNPRHKITKRGQNVTFRCDPISEHNRLYWYRQTLGQGPEFLTYFQNEAQLEKSRLLSDRFSAERPKGSFSTLEIQRTEQGDSAMYLCASSLQGGGGYTFGSGTRLTVV.

As regards this clonotype: A much more abundant neighbour one base away suggests this may be a read error. Since no conserved phenylalanine or tryptophan closes the CDR3, a read error is the likely cause. The chain carries TRBV14 and TRBJ2-7; the match to TRBD2 covers 13 bases. The J segment lost 3 bases and the V segment lost 1 base, leaving 3 bases of the junction unmatched. CDR1 is SGHDN and CDR2 is FVKESK in the germline V gene. The CDR3 contains 16 residues. As DNA, the CDR3 is TGTGCCAGCAGCCAAGGATGGACTAGCGGGAGCTACGAGCAGTACTGC. Translation gives CASSQGWTSGSYEQYC.

The sample holds one count of this clonotype. This chain links TRBV29-1 with TRBJ2-7; a possible D gene is TRBD1 (6 bases). The CDR3 has 12 amino acids. In germline, CDR1 is SQVTM, CDR2 ANQGSEA. The V end was cut by 7 bases, the J end by 5 bases, with 15 bases between. The CDR3 protein is CSEEVHRDEQYF. The CDR3 DNA reads as TGCAGCGAAGAGGTCCACAGGGACGAGCAGTACTTC.

Only a few counts were recorded for this clonotype. The chain carries TRBV2 and TRBJ2-5; the D gene is possibly TRBD1 (5 bases). Per the germline V gene, CDR1 is SNHLY and CDR2 is FYNNEI. With 4 bases removed from V and 2 bases from J, the gap between germline ends came to 8 bases. The length of the CDR3 is 13 residues. The CDR3 here is CASSGTTQETQYF. DNA of the CDR3: TGTGCCAGCAGTGGGACAACTCAAGAGACCCAGTACTTC.

This clonotype was counted between two and nine times. The chain carries TRBV7-2 and TRBJ2-3, with 8 bases that match TRBD2. CDR3 length: 19 amino acids. Germline lookup yields CDR1 SGHTA and CDR2 FQGNSA. The V segment lost 3 bases and the J segment 0 bases; nucleotides outside the gene matches: 14. The CDR3 spells CASSLGISGTVSSTDTQYF. The CDR3 DNA sequence: TGTGCCAGCAGCTTGGGGATTAGCGGGACCGTTTCTAGCACAGATACGCAGTATTTT.

This clonotype was picked up many times. One end of the junction fails to match germline, which may point to a read error. This chain joins TRBV7-9 and TRBJ2-7; 10 positions agree with TRBD1. This CDR3 contains 15 residues. CDR1 is SEHNR, CDR2 FQNEAQ, per germline (reference sequence). CDR3 DNA sequence: TGCGCCAGCAGCTTGGGACAGGGGCCCTCCTACGAGCAGTACTTC. Its translation is CASSLGQGPSYEQYF.